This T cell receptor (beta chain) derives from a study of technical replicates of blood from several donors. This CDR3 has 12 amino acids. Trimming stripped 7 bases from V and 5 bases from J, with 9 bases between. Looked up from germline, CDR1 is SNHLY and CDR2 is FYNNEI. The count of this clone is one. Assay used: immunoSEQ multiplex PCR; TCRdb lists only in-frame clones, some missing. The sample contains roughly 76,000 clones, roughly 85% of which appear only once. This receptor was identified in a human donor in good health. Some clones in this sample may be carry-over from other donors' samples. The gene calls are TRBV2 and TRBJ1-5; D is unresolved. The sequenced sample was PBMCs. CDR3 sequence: CASNVAYQPQHF. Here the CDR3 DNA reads TGTGCCAGCAATGTGGCTTATCAGCCCCAGCATTTT.